The 10 T cell receptor beta chains given below trace back to one sample, sequenced in a study of control samples from healthy donors and cancer patients. The assay was immunoSEQ multiplex PCR, and TCRdb's table has in-frame clones only and misses some. Among about 82,000 clones listed, about 87% were seen once. The material sequenced was blood. These receptors were obtained from a man aged 50 to 60 in good health.

This chain joins TRBV9 and TRBJ1-1; D is undetermined. Germline values: CDR1 SGDLS, CDR2 YYNGEE. The ends were cut back, 0 bases at V and 6 bases at J, with 9 bases in the middle. This CDR3 has 13 residues. CDR3 DNA: TGTGCCAGCAGCGTAGTATTAGGTTCTGAAGCTTTCTTT. Amino acid sequence: CASSVVLGSEAFF.

V usage is TRBV27 and J usage is TRBJ1-5; D is possibly TRBD1 (6 bases). CDR3 size: 14 residues. The V gene's germline CDR1 is MNHEY and CDR2 SMNVEV (reference sequence). Trimming cost V 2 bases and J 5 bases, with 10 bases left between them. CDR3 in DNA: TGTGCCAGCAGTTTAGGGGGCTACTATCAGCCCCAGCATTTT. Protein sequence: CASSLGGYYQPQHF.

V usage is TRBV2 and J usage is TRBJ1-2; D remains unclear. Germline CDR1 SNHLY, CDR2 FYNNEI. V was trimmed by 4 bases and J by 4 bases, leaving 10 bases between them. CDR3 length equals 13 residues. The CDR3 DNA reads TGTGCCAGCAGTGTCGGACCGCGCTATGGCTACACCTTC. Protein sequence: CASSVGPRYGYTF.

The chain recombines TRBV9 with TRBJ2-5; D is perhaps TRBD2 (6 bases). The germline gives CDR1 SGDLS, CDR2 YYNGEE. Trimming left V 3 bases short and J 2 bases short, with 17 bases between. CDR3 length: 16 residues. In DNA form, the CDR3 reads TGTGCCAGCAGCGGGCTCCCGGGAGAGAGACAAGAGACCCAGTACTTC. Its translation: CASSGLPGERQETQYF.

This clone appeared a few times. The chain is built from TRBV12-5 and TRBJ1-4; 10 bases are shared with TRBD1. Germline assignment: CDR1 LGHNT and CDR2 FRNRAP. Losses at the gene ends were 6 bases for V and 8 bases for J; bases not matched to a gene: 9. The CDR3 has 15 residues. The CDR3 nucleotides are TGTGCTAGTGGCGCCGGGACAGGGGCGGGCGAAAAACTGTTTTTT. Protein sequence: CASGAGTGAGEKLFF. Filled out from reference TRBV12-5 and TRBJ1-4, the complete variable domain reads DARVTQTPRHKVTEMGQEVTMRCQPILGHNTVFWYRQTMMQGLELLAYFRNRAPLDDSGMPKDRFSAEMPDATLATLKIQPSEPRDSAVYFCASGAGTGAGEKLFFGSGTQLSVL.

V and J are TRBV5-6 and TRBJ1-4; tentatively, D is TRBD1 (5 bases). CDR1 and CDR2 from the germline V gene are SGHDT and YYEEEE. This CDR3 region has 15 residues. V lost 0 bases and J lost 8, with 14 bases in between. CDR3 protein: CASSLGPGVGEKLFF. The DNA of the CDR3 is TGTGCCAGCAGCTTGGGCCCGGGGGTAGGGGAAAAACTGTTTTTT.

V gene TRBV5-1 combines with J gene TRBJ2-1, with D perhaps assigned TRBD1 or TRBD2 (5 bases each). The ends were cut back, 2 bases at V and 6 bases at J, with 15 bases in the middle. This CDR3 has 15 residues. Germline CDR1 and CDR2: SGHRS and YFSETQ. The CDR3 region has the DNA TGCGCCAGCAGCTTTGAGGGGCGCTCTAGCAATGAGCAGTTCTTC. Its protein product is CASSFEGRSSNEQFF.

The CDR3 region is CATSAPHDTGELFF. CDR3 DNA: TGTGCCACCAGTGCTCCGCACGACACCGGGGAGCTGTTTTTT. The rearrangement links TRBV24-1 to TRBJ2-2; no definite D call. V lost 5 bases and J lost 3, with 9 bases in between. Germline loops: CDR1 KGHDR, CDR2 SFDVKD. The CDR3 has 14 amino acids.

The CDR3 DNA follows: TGCGCCAGCAGCTTGTTAGGTAATAGCAATCAGCCCCAGCATTTT. This sequence encodes CASSLLGNSNQPQHF. This rearrangement joins TRBV5-1 to TRBJ1-5; the D is unclear. CDR3 length: 15 amino acids. Germline CDR1 SGHRS, CDR2 YFSETQ. Trimming removed 1 base from V and 0 bases from J, with 8 bases in between.

The chain recombines TRBV2 with TRBJ1-1; TRBD1 matches at 8 bases. The CDR3 runs to 15 residues. After removal of 5 bases from V and 4 bases from J, the junction contained 9 bases not matched to a gene. Germline V lookup: CDR1 SNHLY, CDR2 FYNNEI. Here the CDR3 reads CASSKQGQAGTEAFF. CDR3 in DNA: TGTGCCAGCAGTAAGCAGGGACAGGCGGGCACTGAAGCTTTCTTT.